One sample yielded the 32 T cell receptor beta chains listed below, sequenced in a study of CD4 T cells in relation to SARS-CoV-2 and coronaviruses. Before the COVID-19 pandemic, during about 2010-2018, CD4+ T cells were taken from unexposed donors. After more than eight days of culture, CD4+ T cells were isolated. Antigen specificity for these receptors is unknown. Data came from immunoSEQ multiplex PCR; TCRdb stores just in-frame clones and leaves some out. The table has about 19,000 clones, about 80% seen once. Material: CD4+ T cells from PBMCs, cultured in vitro. The receptors originated from a human donor in good health.

The rearrangement links TRBV28 to TRBJ1-1; D is possibly TRBD1 (5 bases). The CDR3 consists of 18 residues. V was cut by 6 bases and J by 1 base, with 24 bases left in between. Per the germline V gene, CDR1 is MDHEN and CDR2 is SYDVKM. The DNA of the CDR3 is TGTGCCAGCAGCCACGAGAGTTGGGGGGTGGGCACGAACACTGAAGCTTTCTTT. This codes for CASSHESWGVGTNTEAFF.

The V gene is TRBV7-3, the J gene TRBJ2-7, with 7 bases that match TRBD1. This CDR3 region has 13 residues. Germline lookup yields CDR1 SGHTA and CDR2 FQGTGA. Trimming took 2 bases from V and 3 from J; bases not matched to a gene: 1. The CDR3 nucleotides are TGTGCCAGCAGCTTAGGACAGGACTACGAGCAGTACTTC. Translation: CASSLGQDYEQYF.

J is TRBJ1-3 and V is TRBV12-3 or TRBV12-4; D is uncertain. V was pared by 4 bases and J by 7 bases, with 5 bases between. This CDR3 has 11 residues. CDR3 nucleotides: TGTGCCAGCAGTTACGGGAACACCATATATTTT. It encodes CASSYGNTIYF.

The chain combines TRBV5-1 with TRBJ2-1; 13 bases match TRBD2. Germline V gene data show CDR1 as SGHRS and CDR2 as YFSETQ. V shed 3 bases, J shed 7 bases, and the junction held 7 bases outside the gene matches. The CDR3 runs 16 residues. The CDR3 region is CASSSAGTSGVNEQFF. CDR3 sequence (DNA): TGCGCCAGCAGCTCAGCCGGGACTAGCGGGGTGAATGAGCAGTTCTTC. The variable domain in full, completed from reference TRBV5-1 and TRBJ2-1, reads KAGVTQTPRYLIKTRGQQVTLSCSPISGHRSVSWYQQTPGQGLQFLFEYFSETQRNKGNFPGRFSGRQFSNSRSEMNVSTLELGDSALYLCASSSAGTSGVNEQFFGPGTRLTVL.

This clone was counted only a few times. The chain combines TRBV3-1 (or the pseudogene TRBV3-2) with TRBJ2-2; no clear D. Germline CDR1 and CDR2: LGHDT and YNNKEL (reference sequence). V lost 0 bases, J lost 7 bases, and 6 bases lay in between. This CDR3 spans 13 amino acids. The CDR3, as DNA: TGTGCCAGCAGCCAAGAACGATTCGGGGAGCTGTTTTTT. Translated: CASSQERFGELFF.

The chain is built from TRBV6-1 and TRBJ2-1, with D unclear. V gave up 2 bases and J gave up 9 bases, with 8 bases separating them. This CDR3 has 12 amino acids. Germline CDR1 and CDR2: MNHNS and SASEGT. The CDR3 DNA reads TGTGCCAGCAGTGAACGAGTGGGTGAGCAGTTCTTC. Translating it yields CASSERVGEQFF.

This rearrangement joins TRBV11-3 to TRBJ2-3; TRBD2 aligns across 9 bases. This CDR3 is built from 13 residues. V trimming: 6 bases; J trimming: 10 bases; junction bases outside the gene matches: 8. CDR1 and CDR2 (germline): SGHNT, YENEEA. CDR3 DNA: TGTGCCAGCAGGGGTAGCGGGAGCAACGCGCAGTATTTT. Protein: CASRGSGSNAQYF.

The chain links TRBV7-8 to TRBJ1-5, with 7 bases matching TRBD1. After removal of 3 bases from V and 1 base from J, the junction contained 3 bases not matched to a gene. Germline values: CDR1 SGHVS, CDR2 FQNEAQ. CDR3 length equals 15 residues. CDR3 sequence (DNA): TGTGCCAGCAGCTTGGAGGGGGCAAGCAATCAGCCCCAGCATTTT. Translating it yields CASSLEGASNQPQHF.

The chain uses TRBV19 and TRBJ2-1; either TRBD1 or TRBD2 may supply D (5 bases each). V lost 7 bases and J 7 bases, leaving 23 bases between the germline ends. Germline values: CDR1 LNHDA, CDR2 SQIVND (reference sequence). This CDR3 region has 16 residues. In nucleotides, the CDR3 is TGTGCCAGTACCTGGTCCGGATTGGGGGATTCGAATGAGCAGTTCTTC. This codes for CASTWSGLGDSNEQFF.

The rearrangement joins TRBV3-1 (or the pseudogene TRBV3-2) to TRBJ2-5; tentatively, D is TRBD2 (6 bases). The germline V gene encodes CDR1 LGHDT and CDR2 YNNKEL (reference sequence). Trimming left V 3 bases short and J 5 bases short, with 16 bases between. The CDR3 contains 15 residues. The CDR3 coding sequence is TGTGCCAGCAGCCATCCGGACCCGGGGAGGGAGACCCAGTACTTC. It translates to CASSHPDPGRETQYF.

V usage is TRBV6-5 and J usage is TRBJ2-7; D gene uncertain. The CDR3 consists of 14 residues. Germline CDR1 reads MNHEY; CDR2 reads SVGAGI. Trimming left V 7 bases short and J 1 base short, with 14 bases between. The CDR3 reads CASIGRMVSYEQYF. The CDR3 nucleotides are TGTGCCAGCATCGGCAGGATGGTATCCTACGAGCAGTACTTC.

This chain joins TRBV5-5 and TRBJ2-2; the D is unclear. V lost 1 base to trimming and J lost 1 base, with 14 bases between them. CDR1 is SGHKS and CDR2 is YYEKEE in the germline V gene (reference sequence). CDR3 length: 17 amino acids. CDR3 in DNA: TGTGCCAGCAGCTTGTCGTTTACAACCGGGAACACCGGGGAGCTGTTTTTT. Its translation is CASSLSFTTGNTGELFF.

This clone has just a few counts. The V call is TRBV28, the J call TRBJ2-5; D may match TRBD1 or TRBD2 (5 bases each). Looked up from germline, CDR1 is MDHEN and CDR2 is SYDVKM. Trimming removed 2 bases from V and 4 bases from J, with 11 bases in between. CDR3 length: 14 residues. The CDR3 nucleotides read TGTGCCAGCAGTTTAGGTGGGGGAAGAGAGACCCAGTACTTC. Translation gives CASSLGGGRETQYF.

Concerning this clone: Its ends do not fully match the called genes, so a read error is possible. This chain joins TRBV27 and TRBJ1-3; no reliable D call. The CDR3 is made up of 15 amino acids. CDR1 is MNHEY, CDR2 SMNVEV, per germline (reference sequence). The DNA of the CDR3 is TGTGCTAGCAGTTTATACTCCGGCGGCAGGAACACCATATATTTT. This gives the protein CASSLYSGGRNTIYF.

This rearrangement joins TRBV7-9 to TRBJ2-5; possible D gene TRBD2, 5 bases. Germline V CDR1 and CDR2: SEHNR, FQNEAQ (reference sequence). CDR3 length equals 12 residues. V lost 5 bases and J lost 1, with 5 bases in between. This CDR3 is CASSTSQETQYF. The CDR3 region has the DNA TGTGCCAGCAGCACTAGCCAAGAGACCCAGTACTTC.

This clone was picked up a small number of times. The chain joins TRBV4-2 to TRBJ2-7; the match to TRBD2 covers 10 bases. There are 17 residues in the CDR3. After removal of 4 bases from V and 3 bases from J, the junction contained 12 bases not matched to a gene. Per germline, CDR1 LGHNA and CDR2 YNFKEQ. The CDR3: CASSPRQSGRAGYEQYF. The CDR3 DNA is TGTGCCAGCAGCCCGCGACAAAGCGGGAGGGCCGGCTACGAGCAGTACTTC.

V usage is TRBV9 and J usage is TRBJ1-5, with 12 bases aligning to TRBD1. The V segment lost 3 bases and the J segment 5 bases; nucleotides outside the gene matches: 9. Germline CDR1 SGDLS, CDR2 YYNGEE. The CDR3 has 17 residues. CDR3 nucleotides: TGTGCCAGCAGCGGTGGTCCCGGGACAGGGGGCTATCAGCCCCAGCATTTT. It specifies CASSGGPGTGGYQPQHF.

The chain carries TRBV5-6 and TRBJ2-1; D is ambiguous. In germline, CDR1 is SGHDT, CDR2 YYEEEE. This CDR3 comprises 14 residues. Trimming removed 6 bases at V and 7 bases at J, with 17 bases between. This CDR3 is CASNPSLLVNEQFF. In nucleotides, the CDR3 is TGTGCCAGCAACCCGTCCCTCTTGGTAAATGAGCAGTTCTTC. Variable domain in full (rest from reference TRBV5-6 and TRBJ2-1): DAGVTQSPTHLIKTRGQQVTLRCSPKSGHDTVSWYQQALGQGPQFIFQYYEEEERQRGNFPDRFSGHQFPNYSSELNVNALLLGDSALYLCASNPSLLVNEQFFGPGTRLTVL.

The chain carries TRBV19 and TRBJ1-1; D ambiguous. CDR1 is LNHDA, CDR2 SQIVND, per germline (reference sequence). CDR3 size: 15 residues. Trimming took off 2 bases at V and 4 bases at J, with 14 bases between the two ends. In DNA form, the CDR3 reads TGTGCCAGTAGTATATTGTCGGAGAGGAGCACTGAAGCTTTCTTT. Residues: CASSILSERSTEAFF.

This chain connects TRBV27 to TRBJ1-1; 9 bases are a match to TRBD1. CDR3 size: 15 residues. Germline V lookup: CDR1 MNHEY, CDR2 SMNVEV (reference sequence). V trimming: 6 bases; J trimming: 11 bases; junction bases outside the gene matches: 16. Here the CDR3 reads CASRNAGQGAMEAFF. CDR3 DNA sequence: TGTGCCAGCAGAAACGCGGGACAGGGTGCGATGGAGGCTTTCTTT.

This chain connects TRBV9 to TRBJ2-7; maybe TRBD1 (5 bases). Germline V gives CDR1 SGDLS, CDR2 YYNGEE. The CDR3 totals 15 residues. V was trimmed by 0 bases and J by 2 bases, leaving 12 bases between them. This chain's CDR3 is CASSVEGAGPYEQYF. DNA for the CDR3: TGTGCCAGCAGCGTAGAAGGGGCCGGCCCCTACGAGCAGTACTTC.

The chain recombines TRBV19 with TRBJ1-1; possible D gene TRBD1, 5 bases. This CDR3 has 15 residues. Germline lookup yields CDR1 LNHDA and CDR2 SQIVND (reference sequence). V was shortened by 4 bases and J by 5 bases, with 17 bases between the two germline ends. The CDR3 DNA reads as TGTGCCAGTAGTACCAACTATCAGGGTAAAACTGAAGCTTTCTTT. It yields the protein CASSTNYQGKTEAFF.

This clone was counted only a few times. The junction does not match germline at one end; this may be a read error. The gene calls are TRBV13 and TRBJ1-3, with 7 bases fitting TRBD1. Germline V gene data show CDR1 as PRHDT and CDR2 as FYEKMQ (reference sequence). CDR3 length equals 15 residues. The CDR3 nucleotides are TGTGCCAGCAGCATAGGACAGGTTGCTGGAAACACCATATATTTT. Its translation is CASSIGQVAGNTIYF.

This chain joins TRBV15 and TRBJ2-1, with 7 bases identical to TRBD2. CDR1 and CDR2 from the germline V gene are LNHNV and YYDKDF (reference sequence). J was trimmed by 1 base and V by 0 bases; bases with no gene match: 12. The CDR3 is 19 residues long. The CDR3 DNA reads as TGTGCCACCAGCAGAGATCGCATTTCTGCGCGGGAGTCCTACAATGAGCAGTTCTTC. Its translation: CATSRDRISARESYNEQFF. Full variable domain (rest looked up from reference TRBV15 and TRBJ2-1): DAMVIQNPRYQVTQFGKPVTLSCSQTLNHNVMYWYQQKSSQAPKLLFHYYDKDFNNEADTPDNFQSRRPNTSFCFLDIRSPGLGDTAMYLCATSRDRISARESYNEQFFGPGTRLTVL.

This chain joins TRBV15 and TRBJ2-4; D unclear. Germline CDR1 is LNHNV and CDR2 is YYDKDF (reference sequence). V was clipped by 7 bases and J by 3 bases, with 16 bases between them. This CDR3 is built from 15 residues. Here the CDR3 reads CATTLSRLDKNIQYF. The CDR3 coding sequence is TGTGCCACCACTCTTTCCCGTCTTGACAAAAACATTCAGTACTTC.

The rearrangement joins TRBV19 to TRBJ2-1; TRBD1 agrees at 10 bases. This CDR3 contains 14 residues. V dropped 1 base and J dropped 8; count of bases not matched to a gene: 2. Germline values: CDR1 LNHDA, CDR2 SQIVND (reference sequence). CDR3 in amino acids: CASSIVTGGYEQFF. In DNA, the CDR3 is TGTGCCAGTAGTATAGTGACAGGGGGCTATGAGCAGTTCTTC.

J is TRBJ1-1 and V is TRBV29-1; tentative D call: TRBD1 (5 bases). CDR1 and CDR2 (germline): SQVTM, ANQGSEA. Between the trimmed V and J ends, which lost 3 bases and 4 bases, there was a span of 12 bases. This CDR3 contains 13 residues. DNA for the CDR3: TGCAGCGTTGATTATATTGGGGGCACTGAAGCTTTCTTT. The encoded protein is CSVDYIGGTEAFF.

The chain has TRBV7-9 and TRBJ2-7; 7 bases align to TRBD2. Trimming took 4 bases from V and 4 from J; bases not matched to a gene: 10. From germline, CDR1 is SEHNR and CDR2 FQNEAQ (reference sequence). The CDR3 consists of 15 residues. The CDR3 loop reads CASSSGLVPTYEQYF. The CDR3 region has the DNA TGTGCCAGCAGCTCCGGACTAGTCCCAACTTACGAGCAGTACTTC.

The genes are TRBV19 and TRBJ2-5; possible D gene TRBD2, 6 bases. Deletions cut 2 bases from V and 3 bases from J, with 10 bases between. Germline CDR1 reads LNHDA; CDR2 reads SQIVND (reference sequence). The CDR3 covers 14 residues. CDR3 in amino acids: CASSIRGEKETQYF. The CDR3 coding sequence is TGTGCCAGTAGTATACGCGGGGAGAAAGAGACCCAGTACTTC.

J is TRBJ2-7 and V is TRBV6-5, with D perhaps matching TRBD1 (6 bases). Trimming took 0 bases from V and 5 from J, leaving 11 bases between them. This CDR3 region has 14 residues. Germline lookup yields CDR1 MNHEY and CDR2 SVGAGI. The chain's CDR3 is CASSYSTGYDEQYF. The CDR3 coding sequence is TGTGCCAGCAGTTACTCAACAGGGTACGACGAGCAGTACTTC.

The chain has TRBV2 and TRBJ1-1; D is undetermined. The CDR3 loop spans 14 amino acids. V shed 4 bases and J shed 4 bases, with 13 bases lying between them. Germline lookup yields CDR1 SNHLY and CDR2 FYNNEI. CDR3 bases: TGTGCCAGCAGTGTGAACGCCGGGAGCACTGAAGCTTTCTTT. Its protein is CASSVNAGSTEAFF.

This clone was counted only a few times. This sequence joins TRBV6-4 and TRBJ2-7, with 9 nucleotides matching TRBD1. The CDR3 contains 13 residues. V lost 0 bases to trimming and J lost 6 bases; unmatched junction nucleotides: 0. CDR1 MRHNA and CDR2 SNTAGT come from the germline V gene. The CDR3 reads CASSDSGQGEQYF. The DNA for the CDR3 is TGTGCCAGCAGTGACTCGGGACAGGGCGAGCAGTACTTC.